This T cell receptor (beta chain) was observed in a study of T cell repertoires in cytomegalovirus infection (dated by TCRdb to 2018 to 2020). About the full investigation: The peptide stimulations were aimed at well-studied HLA-B-restricted epitopes as well as recently identified HLA-C-restricted CMV epitopes, whose presentation resists viral immunomodulation. Donor HLA type was relevant to the analysis, as public TCR beta signatures indicated carriage of CMV infection together with the matching HLA type.

Results the study describes overall, beyond this receptor: Carriers of CMV infection plus the relevant HLA type were discriminated by the cumulative frequency of public TCR beta family members in the study cohort and in an independent approximately 400-donor cohort. The ex vivo response was dominated by HLA-C-restricted CMV-specific TCR beta clonotypes, and the single most frequent clonotype in two of eight donors was supplied by these HLA-C-restricted clonotypes.

The CDR3 measures 16 amino acids from cysteine to phenylalanine. Only the CDR3 portion is preserved as DNA: 48 bases, with reading frame beginning at the first base. V is pruned by 5 bases and J by 5 bases, leaving 7 bases of the junction without a gene match. CDR1 and CDR2 (MNHEY, SVGAGI) derive from the germline V gene. The sample's treatment or condition, from its label and the paper: in vitro stimulation with specific CMV peptide epitopes to enrich CMV-specific T cells. This clonotype occurred once. This receptor's antigen is unknown. No base-level quality is on record; no much larger clone is a single base apart. One read alone lends weak support. The instrument given in TCRdb is Illumina HiSeq 1500. The public sequencing data were trimmed at Q25 with fastp and processed into clonotypes with MiXCR by TCRdb, which kept only in-frame beta chains. Rows matching on CDR3 protein sequence are summarized as one entry with the most common DNA and genes. The sample yields about 830,000 distinct CDR3 sequences; around a third were counted once. The ten largest make up under 15% of the sample.

The chain was built from TRBV6-5 and TRBJ2-1; TRBD2 fits 12 bases in the junction. The TCR sequence derives from a human donor in good health (CMV status not recorded). Some clones in this sample may be carry-over from other donors' samples. The sample consisted of cultured CD8+ T cells from PBMCs, taken from culture after CMV antigen stimulation. The DNA sequence follows: TGTGCCAGCAGTGCTACTAGCGGGGGGTTCAACAATGAGCAGTTCTTC. Translated, it gives CASSATSGGFNNEQFF.